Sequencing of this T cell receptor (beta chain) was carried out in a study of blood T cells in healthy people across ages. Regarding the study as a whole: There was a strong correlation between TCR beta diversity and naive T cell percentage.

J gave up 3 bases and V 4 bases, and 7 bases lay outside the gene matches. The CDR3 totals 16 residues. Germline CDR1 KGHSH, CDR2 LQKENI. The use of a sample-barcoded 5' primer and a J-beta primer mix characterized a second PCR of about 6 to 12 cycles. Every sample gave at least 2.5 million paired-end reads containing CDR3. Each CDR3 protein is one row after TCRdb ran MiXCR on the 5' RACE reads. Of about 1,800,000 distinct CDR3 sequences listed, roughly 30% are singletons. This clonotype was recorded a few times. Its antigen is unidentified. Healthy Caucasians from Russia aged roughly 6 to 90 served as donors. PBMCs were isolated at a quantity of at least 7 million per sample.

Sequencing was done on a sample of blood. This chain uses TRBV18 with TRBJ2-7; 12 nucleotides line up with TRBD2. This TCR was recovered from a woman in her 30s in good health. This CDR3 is CASSLLAGGFYYEQYF. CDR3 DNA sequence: TGTGCCAGCTCACTACTAGCGGGGGGCTTTTACTACGAGCAGTACTTC.